The 27 T cell receptor beta chains below were found in one sample sequenced in a study of T-cell memory formation after mild COVID-19. One entry per CDR3 protein, called by TCRdb with MiXCR from the 5' RACE reads. The repertoire includes about 120,000 distinct CDR3 sequences, 20% to 25% of them detected once, and under 50% sits in the top ten. Sequencing used PBMCs or a T cell subset sorted from them (not recorded which). All receptors derive from a man aged 18 to 35 who had mild COVID-19 (a few samples of this study predate the infection). Cell type and time point are not known.

This clonotype was observed a few times. This chain joins TRBV9 and TRBJ2-2; a weak D match, TRBD1 (6 bases). The V and J ends lost 4 bases and 3 bases respectively, with 16 bases between them. CDR1 SGDLS and CDR2 YYNGEE come from the germline V gene. The CDR3 length is 16 residues. The CDR3 is CASSLPRGSDTGELFF. CDR3 bases: TGTGCCAGCAGCTTACCCAGGGGAAGTGACACCGGGGAGCTGTTTTTT.

V usage is TRBV18 and J usage is TRBJ2-1, with a weak D call TRBD1 (6 bases). Germline CDR1 KGHSH, CDR2 LQKENI. V was pared by 3 bases and J by 4 bases, with 10 bases between. The CDR3 consists of 14 residues. The CDR3 region is CASSPLDSYNEQFF. In DNA form, the CDR3 reads TGTGCCAGCTCACCGTTGGACAGTTACAATGAGCAGTTCTTC.

In this sample, this clonotype turned up a few times. This sequence joins TRBV5-1 and TRBJ1-1; 9 bases agree with TRBD1. This CDR3 region has 17 residues. The junction had 13 bases not matched to a gene; V was cut back by 3 bases and J by 4 bases. The germline CDR1 and CDR2 sequences are SGHRS and YFSETQ. The CDR3 DNA sequence: TGCGCCAGCAGCTGGTGGTCGGGACAGGGAGAGAGCACTGAAGCTTTCTTT. Translated: CASSWWSGQGESTEAFF.

This clonotype has a handful of counts. CDR3 sequence reads: CASMTGTGDNEQFF. The CDR3 region has the DNA TGCGCCAGTATGACAGGGACGGGGGACAATGAGCAGTTCTTC. The chain employs TRBV5-1 and TRBJ2-1; D may be TRBD1 (7 bases). V gave up 8 bases and J gave up 5 bases, with 17 bases separating them. CDR3 length equals 14 residues. The V gene's germline CDR1 is SGHRS and CDR2 YFSETQ.

This clonotype showed up just a few times. The chain recombines TRBV7-6 with TRBJ2-3; 7 bases align to TRBD2. The ends lost 0 bases at V and 4 bases at J; junction bases unmatched: 7. CDR3 length: 16 residues. Germline V gene sequence: CDR1 SGHVS, CDR2 FNYEAQ. The CDR3 reads CASSLASQRGADTQYF. The CDR3 region has the DNA TGTGCCAGCAGCTTAGCGTCCCAGCGGGGCGCAGATACGCAGTATTTT.

The J gene is TRBJ1-2, the V gene TRBV4-3; D possibly corresponds to TRBD1 (5 bases). CDR1 is LGHNA, CDR2 YSLEER, per germline. V was clipped by 0 bases and J by 4 bases, with 12 bases between them. The length of the CDR3 is 15 residues. In nucleotides, the CDR3 is TGCGCCAGCAGCCAAGAAAGGGGACGAGGCTATGGCTACACCTTC. It translates to CASSQERGRGYGYTF.

The chain carries TRBV9 and TRBJ1-4; D ambiguous. Germline CDR1 is SGDLS and CDR2 is YYNGEE. Trimming pared 3 bases from V and 2 bases from J, leaving 11 bases between. CDR3 length equals 15 residues. In DNA, the CDR3 is TGTGCCAGCAGCGGTAAGGGATTTACTAATGAAAAACTGTTTTTT. Translation: CASSGKGFTNEKLFF.

V gene TRBV6-5 combines with J gene TRBJ2-7; 8 nucleotides align to TRBD1. V dropped 6 bases and J dropped 3; count of bases not matched to a gene: 7. Per germline, CDR1 MNHEY and CDR2 SVGAGI. The CDR3 covers 14 residues. The CDR3 nucleotides read TGTGCCAGCAGCTCCCGGGACAGGAACTACGAGCAGTACTTC. Translating gives CASSSRDRNYEQYF.

The CDR3 loop reads CSAPGLAGYNEQFF. The CDR3 DNA reads TGCAGTGCTCCGGGACTAGCGGGGTACAATGAGCAGTTCTTC. The chain couples TRBV20-1 to TRBJ2-1; 13 nucleotides align to TRBD2. The CDR3 is made up of 14 amino acids. The germline gives CDR1 DFQATT, CDR2 SNEGSKA (reference sequence). The J segment lost 4 bases and the V segment lost 5 bases, leaving 2 bases of the junction unmatched.

The chain links TRBV12-3 or TRBV12-4 to TRBJ2-1; D unclear. Trimming pared 8 bases from V and 9 bases from J, leaving 14 bases between. This CDR3 region has 12 residues. CDR3 bases: TGTGCCAGCGGGGTTGGCCCCTCTGAGCAGTTCTTC. Translated, it gives CASGVGPSEQFF.

This clonotype was counted a few times. This rearrangement joins TRBV29-1 to TRBJ1-2; D might be TRBD1 (6 bases). The CDR3 totals 17 residues. In germline, CDR1 is SQVTM, CDR2 ANQGSEA. V lost 1 base and J 2 bases, leaving 20 bases between the germline ends. CDR3 sequence: CSVEGRTGQYINYGYTF. The CDR3 region has the DNA TGCAGCGTTGAAGGTCGCACTGGACAGTATATCAACTATGGCTACACCTTC.

The CDR3 bases are TGTGCCAGCAGCCCGAGCACCTTCTACGAGCAGTACTTC. Residues: CASSPSTFYEQYF. The J gene is TRBJ2-7, the V gene TRBV11-2; D unresolved. The ends were cut back, 5 bases at V and 3 bases at J, with 11 bases in the middle. This CDR3 region has 13 residues. CDR1 and CDR2 from the germline V gene are SGHAT and FQNNGV.

The chain couples TRBV29-1 to TRBJ2-3; 7 positions match TRBD2. The CDR3 runs to 12 residues. Germline values: CDR1 SQVTM, CDR2 ANQGSEA. J lost 4 bases, V lost 8 bases, and 6 bases had no gene match. This CDR3 is CSLGRGSDTQYF. CDR3 DNA: TGCAGCCTGGGGCGGGGGTCAGATACGCAGTATTTT.

V usage is TRBV9 and J usage is TRBJ2-3; no definite D call. V shed 4 bases and J shed 4 bases, with 10 bases lying between them. This CDR3 spans 13 amino acids. Germline V gene lookup returns CDR1 SGDLS and CDR2 YYNGEE. The CDR3 DNA reads TGTGCCAGCAGCTCCACCCACCCAGATACGCAGTATTTT. Amino acids: CASSSTHPDTQYF.

Only a few counts were recorded for this clonotype. The genes are TRBV12-3 or TRBV12-4 and TRBJ2-1, with 12 bases lining up with TRBD2. The length of the CDR3 is 15 residues. J lost 4 bases, V lost 5 bases, and 3 bases had no gene match. CDR3 nucleotide sequence: TGTGCCAGCAGTCGACTAGCGGGGGTTTACAATGAGCAGTTCTTC. Protein sequence: CASSRLAGVYNEQFF.

This chain links TRBV11-1 with TRBJ2-7, with 13 positions matching TRBD2. Germline CDR1 is SGHAT and CDR2 is FQDESV (reference sequence). V dropped 5 bases and J dropped 6; count of bases not matched to a gene: 7. There are 15 residues in the CDR3. The CDR3 DNA sequence: TGTGCCAGCAGCCGGACTAGCGGGGGATTTGGCGAGCAGTACGTC. Translating gives CASSRTSGGFGEQYV.

The J gene is TRBJ1-4, the V gene TRBV9, with a tentative D call TRBD1 (6 bases). CDR1 and CDR2 (germline): SGDLS, YYNGEE. Deletions cut 3 bases from V and 1 base from J, with 13 bases between. This CDR3 is built from 16 residues. DNA of the CDR3: TGTGCCAGCAGCGAAGGGGGGCCTGTAACTAATGAAAAACTGTTTTTT. Encoded protein: CASSEGGPVTNEKLFF.

The chain employs TRBV15 and TRBJ2-1, with D possibly TRBD1 on 5 matching bases. Germline assignment: CDR1 LNHNV and CDR2 YYDKDF (reference sequence). V was pared by 8 bases and J by 9 bases, with 23 bases between. CDR3 length: 15 residues. The CDR3 loop is CATSPAQGLPGEQFF. The CDR3 DNA reads as TGTGCCACCTCCCCCGCCCAGGGCCTGCCTGGTGAGCAGTTCTTC.

The chain joins TRBV11-2 to TRBJ2-5; the D gene is possibly TRBD1 (5 bases). CDR1 and CDR2 from the germline V gene are SGHAT and FQNNGV. The CDR3 has 16 residues. V gave up 4 bases and J gave up 5 bases, with 20 bases separating them. CDR3 sequence reads: CASSSWTNLTPETQYF. In DNA, the CDR3 is TGTGCCAGCAGCTCGTGGACAAACCTCACGCCGGAGACCCAGTACTTC.

This clonotype turned up a few times. V and J are TRBV7-9 and TRBJ2-6, with D perhaps TRBD1 (5 bases). CDR3 length: 14 amino acids. The V end was cut by 3 bases, the J end by 2 bases, with 5 bases between. Per germline, CDR1 SEHNR and CDR2 FQNEAQ (reference sequence). CDR3 nucleotides: TGTGCCAGCAGCTTGGGGCCTGGGGCCAACGTCCTGACTTTC. This encodes CASSLGPGANVLTF. Combining the CDR3 with reference TRBV7-9 and TRBJ2-6 gives the whole variable domain DTGVSQNPRHKITKRGQNVTFRCDPISEHNRLYWYRQTLGQGPEFLTYFQNEAQLEKSRLLSDRFSAERPKGSFSTLEIQRTEQGDSAMYLCASSLGPGANVLTFGAGSRLTVL.

V gene TRBV20-1 combines with J gene TRBJ2-3; 11 bases are shared with TRBD2. V gave up 1 base and J gave up 5 bases; unmatched junction bases: 14. Germline CDR1 DFQATT, CDR2 SNEGSKA (reference sequence). The CDR3 has 18 residues. The CDR3 DNA is TGCAGTGCTAGAGCTAGCGGGGGGTTTCTTGACAGTTTAGATACGCAGTATTTT. Translated, it gives CSARASGGFLDSLDTQYF.

The V gene is TRBV12-3 or TRBV12-4, the J gene TRBJ1-6, with D tentatively TRBD1 (5 bases). The CDR3 is 14 amino acids. V gave up 3 bases and J gave up 6 bases, with 9 bases separating them. CDR3 coding DNA: TGTGCCAGCAGTTTCGGGGGTAGTAATTCACCCCTCCACTTT. Translation gives CASSFGGSNSPLHF.

This chain joins TRBV5-1 and TRBJ1-6; D is perhaps TRBD1 (6 bases). Looked up from germline, CDR1 is SGHRS and CDR2 is YFSETQ. CDR3 length: 14 residues. The V end was cut by 1 base, the J end by 9 bases, with 11 bases between. The CDR3 loop is CASSLLQGRSPLHF. The CDR3 coding sequence is TGCGCCAGCAGCTTGCTCCAGGGGCGTTCACCCCTCCACTTT.

Turning to this clonotype: A read error may produce the germline difference seen at one junction end. The chain recombines TRBV5-1 with TRBJ2-1; weak D call: TRBD2 (6 bases). There are 13 residues in the CDR3. Looked up from germline, CDR1 is SGHRS and CDR2 is YFSETQ. The CDR3 sequence is CASRRDSNNEQFF. The CDR3 nucleotides are TGCGCCAGCAGGCGGGACTCCAACAATGAGCAGTTCTTC.

This clonotype has a handful of counts. The chain uses TRBV5-4 and TRBJ2-1; no firm D call. The germline gives CDR1 SGHNT, CDR2 YYREEE (reference sequence). The ends were cut back, 0 bases at V and 7 bases at J, with 14 bases in the middle. CDR3 length equals 15 residues. Here the CDR3 DNA reads TGTGCCAGCAGCTTGGCACTGGGGTTTAGAAATGAGCAGTTCTTC. As protein: CASSLALGFRNEQFF. The entire variable domain, with the rest obtained from reference TRBV5-4 and TRBJ2-1, is as follows: ETGVTQSPTHLIKTRGQQVTLRCSSQSGHNTVSWYQQALGQGPQFIFQYYREEENGRGNFPPRFSGLQFPNYSSELNVNALELDDSALYLCASSLALGFRNEQFFGPGTRLTVL.

This clonotype has only a few counts. The chain has TRBV21-1 and TRBJ2-4. TRBV21-1 is a pseudogene locus. The CDR3 is made up of 18 amino acids. The CDR3 sequence is CASSKVSVSLLAKNIQYF. Here the CDR3 DNA reads TGTGCCAGCAGCAAAGTATCGGTCAGCCTCCTAGCCAAAAACATTCAGTACTTC.

This clonotype was observed a few times. The J gene is TRBJ1-2, the V gene TRBV4-1, with no clear D. The CDR3 is 15 residues long. Per the germline V gene, CDR1 is MGHRA and CDR2 is YSYEKL. With 1 base removed from V and 4 bases from J, the gap between germline ends came to 13 bases. CDR3 amino acids: CASSQVGIVRYGYTF. The CDR3 DNA is TGCGCCAGCAGCCAAGTAGGCATTGTCCGCTATGGCTACACCTTC.